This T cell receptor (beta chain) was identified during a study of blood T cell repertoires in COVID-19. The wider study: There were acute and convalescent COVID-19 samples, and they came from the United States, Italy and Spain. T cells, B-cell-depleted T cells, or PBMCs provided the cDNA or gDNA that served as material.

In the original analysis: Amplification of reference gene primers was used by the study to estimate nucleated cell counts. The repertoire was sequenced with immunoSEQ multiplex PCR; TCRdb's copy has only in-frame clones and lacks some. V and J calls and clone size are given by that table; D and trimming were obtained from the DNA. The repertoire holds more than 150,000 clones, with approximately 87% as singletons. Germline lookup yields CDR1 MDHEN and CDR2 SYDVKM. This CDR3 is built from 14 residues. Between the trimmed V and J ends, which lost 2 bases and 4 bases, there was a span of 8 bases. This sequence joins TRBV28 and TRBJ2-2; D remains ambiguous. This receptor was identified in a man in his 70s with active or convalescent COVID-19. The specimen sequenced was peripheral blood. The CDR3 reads CASSLNMPTGELFF. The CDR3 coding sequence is TGTGCCAGCAGTTTAAACATGCCCACCGGGGAGCTGTTTTTT.